This T cell receptor beta chain was observed in a study of shared clonotypes between healthy human individuals. The overall study: Contributing individuals were two females and a few males aged 18 to 49. Three CD4 naive, three CD4 memory, two CD8 naive and one CD8 memory plate were used per donor.

On this clone itself: Its cognate antigen is unknown.

Study observations and caveats: There were few donors, and this limited the genetic and exposure-history diversity represented.

Using immunoSEQ multiplex PCR, the repertoire was profiled, and TCRdb retains in-frame clones only, with some absent. The sample consists of a few million clones, 85% to 95% of them appearing once. Trimming stripped 5 bases from V and 0 bases from J, with 23 bases between. The CDR3 runs to 19 residues. CDR1 and CDR2 (germline): LNHDA, SQIVND (reference sequence). The specimen was naive CD4+ T cells from PBMCs. Indicated subset: CD45RA+ positively selected. The TCR sequence derives from a man aged 18 to 30 in good health. Some clones in this sample may be carry-over from other donors' samples. The chain carries TRBV19 and TRBJ1-5; no reliable D call. The CDR3 DNA is TGTGCCAGTAGTGGCCGGGAAACCAACACCTTCTATAGCAATCAGCCCCAGCATTTT. Its translation is CASSGRETNTFYSNQPQHF.